Each of the 23 T cell receptor beta chains below was sequenced from the same sample in a study of blood T cell repertoires in COVID-19. Sequencing was performed with immunoSEQ multiplex PCR; in TCRdb, only in-frame clones are kept and a portion is missing. Counted here are 200,000 to 250,000 clones, about 79% occurring once; the ten biggest clones make up approximately 1.4%. The sequencing sample was made of PBMCs or T cells enriched from blood (not recorded which). The receptors were gathered from a woman between 40 and 50 years old with acute COVID-19.

The chain carries TRBV6-4 and TRBJ2-3, with 11 positions matching TRBD2. CDR1 is MRHNA, CDR2 SNTAGT, per germline. V gave up 7 bases and J gave up 4 bases; unmatched junction bases: 7. This CDR3 contains 15 residues. In DNA form, the CDR3 reads TGTGCCAGCAAACTGACTAGCGGGGAACCAGATACGCAGTATTTT. It codes for CASKLTSGEPDTQYF.

This clone was found a few times. This rearrangement joins TRBV7-9 to TRBJ1-1; 9 bases match TRBD1. Germline assignment: CDR1 SEHNR and CDR2 FQNEAQ (reference sequence). The trim removed 5 bases at V and 1 base at J, leaving 2 bases unmatched. The CDR3 runs to 14 residues. The CDR3 DNA sequence: TGTGCCAGCAGCCCACAGGGGGCGAACACTGAAGCTTTCTTT. It yields the protein CASSPQGANTEAFF.

This clone was detected once. The genes are TRBV7-3 and TRBJ1-1, with TRBD1 matching over 8 bases. Germline CDR1 SGHTA, CDR2 FQGTGA. CDR3 length: 14 residues. Trimming cost V 5 bases and J 4 bases; bases outside gene matches: 6. CDR3 bases: TGTGCCAGCAGCCCCGGGACAGGCGGCACTGAAGCTTTCTTT. It is translated as CASSPGTGGTEAFF.

V usage is TRBV6-2 or TRBV6-3 and J usage is TRBJ2-5; 9 positions agree with TRBD2. The CDR3 sequence is 14 residues long. Looked up from germline, CDR1 is MNHEY and CDR2 is SVGEGT. V gave up 5 bases and J gave up 5 bases; unmatched junction bases: 6. The CDR3 DNA sequence: TGTGCCAGCAGTCCCGGGACTAGCTGGGAGACCCAGTACTTC. Translated: CASSPGTSWETQYF.

The genes are TRBV18 and TRBJ1-1, with 8 bases aligning to TRBD1. The germline CDR1 and CDR2 sequences are KGHSH and LQKENI. V lost 0 bases to trimming and J lost 1 base; unmatched junction nucleotides: 4. The CDR3 totals 16 residues. CDR3 amino acids: CASSPPQGAGNTEAFF. CDR3 sequence (DNA): TGTGCCAGCTCACCACCCCAGGGGGCCGGGAACACTGAAGCTTTCTTT.

This sequence joins TRBV25-1 and TRBJ2-7; TRBD2 matches at 10 bases. Germline assignment: CDR1 MGHDK and CDR2 SYGVNS. The V and J ends lost 6 bases and 1 base, in that order; junction bases with no gene match: 0. There are 13 residues in the CDR3. The CDR3 sequence is CASRLAGSYEQYF. The DNA for the CDR3 is TGTGCCAGCAGACTAGCGGGGTCCTACGAGCAGTACTTC.

CDR3 coding DNA: TGTGCCAGCAGCCCTATAGGGGCAGGCCCATATTCACCCCTCCACTTT. Its protein product is CASSPIGAGPYSPLHF. The chain uses TRBV3-1 (or the pseudogene TRBV3-2) and TRBJ1-6; a possible D gene is TRBD1 (5 bases). Germline V gene lookup returns CDR1 LGHDT and CDR2 YNNKEL (reference sequence). Trimming cost V 4 bases and J 8 bases, with 18 bases left between them. The CDR3 runs 16 residues.

The rearrangement joins TRBV28 to TRBJ2-6, with D possibly TRBD1 on 6 matching bases. V shed 5 bases and J shed 3 bases, with 11 bases lying between them. The germline V gene has CDR1 MDHEN and CDR2 SYDVKM. The CDR3 contains 15 residues. CDR3 sequence: CASSPQGGGANVLTF. The CDR3 DNA sequence: TGTGCCAGCAGTCCACAGGGTGGTGGGGCCAACGTCCTGACTTTC.

CDR3 nucleotide sequence: TGTGCCAGCGCCCAGAATAATTCACCCCTCCACTTT. This codes for CASAQNNSPLHF. This sequence joins TRBV27 and TRBJ1-6; D unclear. Trimming cost V 8 bases and J 5 bases, with 7 bases left between them. CDR1 and CDR2 from the germline V gene are MNHEY and SMNVEV (reference sequence). The CDR3 totals 12 residues.

J is TRBJ1-2 and V is TRBV2, with a tentative D call TRBD1 (5 bases). The V and J ends lost 6 bases and 1 base respectively, with 15 bases between them. CDR3 length equals 15 residues. Germline CDR1 and CDR2: SNHLY and FYNNEI. In DNA, the CDR3 is TGTGCCAGCAGGAATATAGGAGGGGTTAACTATGGCTACACCTTC. It specifies CASRNIGGVNYGYTF. Filled out from reference TRBV2 and TRBJ1-2, the complete variable domain reads EPEVTQTPSHQVTQMGQEVILRCVPISNHLYFYWYRQILGQKVEFLVSFYNNEISEKSEIFDDQFSVERPDGSNFTLKIRSTKLEDSAMYFCASRNIGGVNYGYTFGSGTRLTVV.

The chain is built from TRBV10-3 and TRBJ1-2; tentatively, D is TRBD1 (6 bases). CDR1 ENHRY and CDR2 SYGVKD come from the germline V gene. V shed 6 bases and J shed 6 bases, with 17 bases lying between them. This CDR3 region has 14 residues. The CDR3 bases are TGTGCCATCAGGGAAAGGGAGGGGGGTGATGGCTACACCTTC. This translates into CAIREREGGDGYTF.

This chain connects TRBV2 to TRBJ2-6; D is perhaps TRBD1 (5 bases). Trimming stripped 8 bases from V and 11 bases from J, with 16 bases between. The CDR3 length is 13 residues. CDR1 is SNHLY, CDR2 FYNNEI, per germline. The CDR3 here is CASPRNGADVLTF. The CDR3 bases are TGTGCCAGCCCCCGTAATGGGGCAGACGTCCTGACTTTC.

V is TRBV4-2 and J is TRBJ2-5; TRBD2 agrees at 7 bases. Losses at the gene ends were 1 base for V and 5 bases for J; bases not matched to a gene: 7. CDR1 and CDR2 (germline): LGHNA, YNFKEQ. The CDR3 runs to 15 residues. Here the CDR3 reads CASSQGERGGETQYF. For the CDR3, the DNA is TGTGCCAGCAGCCAAGGGGAACGGGGAGGGGAGACCCAGTACTTC.

V and J are TRBV7-9 and TRBJ2-1, with 11 bases fitting TRBD2. The CDR3 length is 15 residues. Germline CDR1 and CDR2: SEHNR and FQNEAQ (reference sequence). V was pared by 0 bases and J by 6 bases, with 1 base of the junction left unmatched. Here the CDR3 reads CASSLAGTSGNEQFF. Written as DNA, the CDR3 is TGTGCCAGCAGCTTAGCTGGGACTAGCGGCAATGAGCAGTTCTTC.

This sequence joins TRBV4-2 and TRBJ2-2; TRBD1 matches at 7 bases. The CDR3 is made up of 16 amino acids. CDR1 is LGHNA, CDR2 YNFKEQ, per germline. The J segment lost 2 bases and the V segment lost 2 bases, leaving 5 bases of the junction unmatched. The chain's CDR3 is CASSQLGTVNTGELFF. In DNA, the CDR3 is TGTGCCAGCAGCCAACTGGGGACAGTAAACACCGGGGAGCTGTTTTTT.

V is TRBV30 and J is TRBJ2-1; D gene uncertain. Germline CDR1 and CDR2: GTSNPN and SVGIG (reference sequence). The germline V and J ends were trimmed by 0 bases and 5 bases, with 11 bases remaining between them. The CDR3 has 14 residues. The CDR3 reads CAWSVIRVNNEQFF. In nucleotides, the CDR3 is TGTGCCTGGAGTGTAATACGGGTAAACAATGAGCAGTTCTTC.

The chain links TRBV19 to TRBJ1-6; D is undetermined. V dropped 3 bases and J dropped 0 bases, with 6 bases sitting between them. The CDR3 runs 15 residues. The germline V gene encodes CDR1 LNHDA and CDR2 SQIVND (reference sequence). The CDR3 loop is CASSIASSYNSPLHF. The CDR3 nucleotides are TGTGCCAGTAGTATTGCCAGCTCCTATAATTCACCCCTCCACTTT.

The chain employs TRBV21-1 and TRBJ1-5; the table calls TRBD1, which could not be checked here. TRBV21-1 is listed as a pseudogene. This CDR3 region has 16 residues. CDR3 in amino acids: CASSTPGTGLSQPQHF. CDR3 bases: TGTGCCAGCAGCACCCCCGGGACAGGGCTAAGTCAGCCCCAGCATTTT.

This clone came up many times. The chain combines TRBV5-5 with TRBJ1-2; the D gene is possibly TRBD1 (6 bases). V was pared by 4 bases and J by 5 bases, with 15 bases between. The CDR3 is 14 amino acids. The germline gives CDR1 SGHKS, CDR2 YYEKEE (reference sequence). CDR3 protein: CASSTPTGIYGYTF. CDR3 bases: TGTGCCAGCAGCACCCCGACAGGCATTTATGGCTACACCTTC. Using reference TRBV5-5 and TRBJ1-2 for the parts outside the CDR3, the full variable domain is DAGVTQSPTHLIKTRGQQVTLRCSPISGHKSVSWYQQVLGQGPQFIFQYYEKEERGRGNFPDRFSARQFPNYSSELNVNALLLGDSALYLCASSTPTGIYGYTFGSGTRLTVV.

The rearrangement links TRBV15 to TRBJ1-5, with 8 positions matching TRBD1. With 4 bases clipped from V and 3 bases from J, the junction kept 5 bases outside the gene matches. The CDR3 consists of 15 residues. CDR1 is LNHNV, CDR2 YYDKDF, per germline (reference sequence). The CDR3 reads CATSTETGDNQPQHF. The CDR3 DNA is TGTGCCACCAGCACGGAGACAGGGGACAATCAGCCCCAGCATTTT.

This clone was picked up one time. DNA of the CDR3: TGTGCCAGCCGGGGGGGAGCAAATCGTGGCTACACCTTC. It codes for CASRGGANRGYTF. The chain links TRBV6-5 to TRBJ1-2; TRBD1 might be the D (5 bases). V lost 8 bases, J lost 7 bases, and 17 bases lay in between. The CDR3 is 13 residues long. The germline gives CDR1 MNHEY, CDR2 SVGAGI.

The chain has TRBV6-5 and TRBJ1-3, with no clear D. CDR1 is MNHEY, CDR2 SVGAGI, per germline. The CDR3 contains 15 residues. V lost 2 bases and J lost 3, with 11 bases in between. CDR3 nucleotides: TGTGCCAGCAGTTACGGGAGCCTAGGTGGAAACACCATATATTTT. This codes for CASSYGSLGGNTIYF.

This chain connects TRBV19 to TRBJ2-1, with TRBD1 as a possible D gene (6 bases). This CDR3 has 13 residues. V shed 6 bases and J shed 2 bases, with 8 bases lying between them. Per germline, CDR1 LNHDA and CDR2 SQIVND (reference sequence). The CDR3, as DNA: TGTGCCAGTAGGGCAGGGGCCTACAATGAGCAGTTCTTC. Amino acids: CASRAGAYNEQFF.